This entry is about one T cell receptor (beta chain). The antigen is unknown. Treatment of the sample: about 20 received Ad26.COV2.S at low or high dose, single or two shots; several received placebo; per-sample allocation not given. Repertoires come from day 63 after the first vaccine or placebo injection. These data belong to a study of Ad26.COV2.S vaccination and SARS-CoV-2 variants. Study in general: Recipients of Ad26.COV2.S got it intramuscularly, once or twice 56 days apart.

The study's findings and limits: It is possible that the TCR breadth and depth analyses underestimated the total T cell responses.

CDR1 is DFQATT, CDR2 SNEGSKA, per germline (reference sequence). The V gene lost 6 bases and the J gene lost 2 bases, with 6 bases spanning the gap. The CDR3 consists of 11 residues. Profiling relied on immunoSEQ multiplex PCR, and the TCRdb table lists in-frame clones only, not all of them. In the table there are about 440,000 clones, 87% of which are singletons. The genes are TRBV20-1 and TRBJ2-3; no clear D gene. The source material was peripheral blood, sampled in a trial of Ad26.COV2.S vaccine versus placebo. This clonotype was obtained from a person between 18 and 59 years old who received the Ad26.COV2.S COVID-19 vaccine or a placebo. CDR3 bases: TGCAGTGCCCCAGACACAGATACGCAGTATTTT. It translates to CSAPDTDTQYF.